This TCR beta chain is from a study of cytomegalovirus exposure and HLA in healthy donors. Details on this clone: The antigen is undetermined.

Notes on the study in general: Analyzed later, association rates of TCRs varied across HLA loci, with DRB1 most and HLA-C fewest. Some TCR beta chains (roughly 160 of them) were listed as cytomegalovirus-associated.

The germline V gene has CDR1 SQVTM and CDR2 ANQGSEA. Trimming shortened V by 7 bases and J by 0 bases, and 15 bases separated the two germline ends. This CDR3 has 14 amino acids. This PCR relied on a set of 60 Vbeta primers and 13 Jbeta primers. Repertoires were generated with immunoSEQ multiplex PCR, while TCRdb's copy carries only in-frame clones and drops some. The sample shows 60,000 to 75,000 clones, 78% of them seen only once. Sequencing was carried out using PBMCs. The sequence came from a man aged 18 to 30 in good health and CMV-seropositive. The V gene is TRBV29-1, the J gene TRBJ1-1; tentatively, D is TRBD1 (6 bases). CDR3 DNA sequence: TGCAGCGCCACAGGGACCCATATGAACACTGAAGCTTTCTTT. It specifies CSATGTHMNTEAFF.